The 2 T cell receptor beta chains below were found in one sample sequenced in a study of cytomegalovirus exposure and HLA in healthy donors. 60 Vbeta and 13 Jbeta primers were used in PCR. The repertoire was sequenced with immunoSEQ multiplex PCR; TCRdb's copy has only in-frame clones and lacks some. The data hold 110,000 to 150,000 clones, with roughly 79% observed a single time. Specimen: PBMCs. The origin of the receptors is a woman aged 60-75 years in good health and CMV-seropositive.

The V and J genes are TRBV28 and TRBJ2-7, with D possibly matching TRBD1 (6 bases). V lost 5 bases, J lost 9 bases, and 14 bases lay in between. CDR1 and CDR2 (germline): MDHEN, SYDVKM. The CDR3 has 12 amino acids. CDR3 residues: CASSLTGLGQYF. In nucleotides, the CDR3 is TGTGCCAGCAGTCTTACAGGGTTAGGGCAGTACTTC.

This clone was counted a single time. The chain couples TRBV25-1 to TRBJ2-7, with 10 bases that match TRBD2. CDR3 length equals 18 residues. Germline CDR1 MGHDK, CDR2 SYGVNS. V shed 2 bases, J shed 7 bases, and the junction held 17 bases outside the gene matches. The DNA for the CDR3 is TGTGCCAGCAGTGAAGGTCCTAGCGGGAGATTGCCTTCTCTGGAGCAGTACTTC. Encoded protein: CASSEGPSGRLPSLEQYF.